These 18 T cell receptor beta chains were all obtained from the same sample, sequenced in a study of OX40 agonist ivuxolimab in advanced cancers. The repertoire was sequenced with immunoSEQ multiplex PCR; TCRdb's copy has only in-frame clones and lacks some. The data contain around 26,000 clones, approximately 82% of them seen just once; the ten biggest clones take up about a quarter. The material sequenced was CD4+ or CD8+ T cells sorted from blood, taken in a trial of the OX40 agonist ivuxolimab. The receptor source for this set is an adult with an advanced solid tumor such as melanoma, head and neck, liver or kidney cancer.

J is TRBJ2-7 and V is TRBV2; 7 positions match TRBD2. This CDR3 has 14 residues. V trimming: 7 bases; J trimming: 4 bases; junction bases outside the gene matches: 10. Germline-derived CDR1 and CDR2 are SNHLY and FYNNEI. This chain's CDR3 is CASIEVLAQYEQYF. CDR3 nucleotides: TGTGCCAGCATCGAAGTACTAGCGCAATACGAGCAGTACTTC.

CDR3 nucleotide sequence: TGTGCCAGCAGCCACAGTTGGACATCAGATAATGAAAAACTGTTTTTT. It specifies CASSHSWTSDNEKLFF. This chain connects TRBV7-9 to TRBJ1-4; tentatively, D is TRBD1 (5 bases). Germline V gives CDR1 SEHNR, CDR2 FQNEAQ (reference sequence). This CDR3 is 16 amino acids long. With 5 bases removed from V and 4 bases from J, the gap between germline ends came to 17 bases.

The chain has TRBV28 and TRBJ2-3, with a possible D match to TRBD2 (5 bases). The CDR3 length is 16 residues. V was clipped by 4 bases and J by 0 bases, with 14 bases between them. The germline gives CDR1 MDHEN, CDR2 SYDVKM. The CDR3 here is CASSSRTSYSTDTQYF. CDR3 coding DNA: TGTGCCAGCAGTTCGCGGACTTCCTATAGCACAGATACGCAGTATTTT. Supplemented by reference TRBV28 and TRBJ2-3, the full variable domain reads DVKVTQSSRYLVKRTGEKVFLECVQDMDHENMFWYRQDPGLGLRLIYFSYDVKMKEKGDIPEGYSVSREKKERFSLILESASTNQTSMYLCASSSRTSYSTDTQYFGPGTRLTVL.

This chain joins TRBV7-3 and TRBJ2-2; 7 bases are a match to TRBD1. The V gene end was trimmed by 3 bases and the J gene end by 6 bases; junction bases not matched to a gene: 1. CDR1 and CDR2 from the germline V gene are SGHTA and FQGTGA. This CDR3 is 13 amino acids long. The CDR3 region is CASSFTGAGELFF. The CDR3 nucleotides are TGTGCCAGCAGCTTTACAGGGGCCGGGGAGCTGTTTTTT.

The V and J genes are TRBV14 and TRBJ2-2, with D unclear. Germline V gene data show CDR1 as SGHDN and CDR2 as FVKESK. V lost 0 bases and J 0 bases, leaving 17 bases between the germline ends. This CDR3 region has 19 residues. CDR3 nucleotides: TGTGCCAGCAGCCAAGATCCGGAAGGGTCCTTCGCGAACACCGGGGAGCTGTTTTTT. Translating gives CASSQDPEGSFANTGELFF.

The V call is TRBV19, the J call TRBJ1-2; 7 nucleotides match TRBD1. The germline V gene has CDR1 LNHDA and CDR2 SQIVND (reference sequence). The V segment lost 5 bases and the J segment 3 bases; nucleotides outside the gene matches: 9. The CDR3 has 15 amino acids. This chain's CDR3 is CASSDEGQAHYGYTF. CDR3 bases: TGTGCCAGTAGTGACGAAGGACAGGCGCACTATGGCTACACCTTC.

This clone has only a few counts. The chain recombines TRBV2 with TRBJ2-7; 7 nucleotides match TRBD2. Trimming took 8 bases from V and 5 from J; bases not matched to a gene: 6. This CDR3 is built from 12 residues. Germline lookup yields CDR1 SNHLY and CDR2 FYNNEI. In DNA form, the CDR3 reads TGTGCCAGCCTCGGGGGGTCGGACGAGCAGTACTTC. The encoded protein is CASLGGSDEQYF. Full variable domain (rest looked up from reference TRBV2 and TRBJ2-7): EPEVTQTPSHQVTQMGQEVILRCVPISNHLYFYWYRQILGQKVEFLVSFYNNEISEKSEIFDDQFSVERPDGSNFTLKIRSTKLEDSAMYFCASLGGSDEQYFGPGTRLTVT.

This clone was counted a few times. J is TRBJ2-7 and V is TRBV6-1, with 10 nucleotides matching TRBD1. This CDR3 contains 14 residues. V lost 6 bases, J lost 5 bases, and 7 bases stayed unmatched. Germline V gives CDR1 MNHNS, CDR2 SASEGT. CDR3 nucleotides: TGTGCCAGCAGCAAGACCGGGACAGGGGACGAGCAGTACTTC. Translating it yields CASSKTGTGDEQYF.

The chain uses TRBV30 and TRBJ1-2, with D maybe TRBD1 (5 bases). CDR3 length: 16 amino acids. Germline V CDR1 and CDR2: GTSNPN, SVGIG (reference sequence). Trimming cost V 0 bases and J 4 bases, with 18 bases left between them. The CDR3 region has the DNA TGTGCCTGGAGTGTACCGGAGGGGCTAGTGGGCTATGGCTACACCTTC. It specifies CAWSVPEGLVGYGYTF.

This sequence joins TRBV28 and TRBJ2-7, with a tentative D call TRBD2 (5 bases). V was shortened by 10 bases and J by 2 bases, with 12 bases between the two germline ends. The CDR3 spans 12 residues. Germline V lookup: CDR1 MDHEN, CDR2 SYDVKM. In nucleotides, the CDR3 is TGTGCCACCAGCGGCTCTACCTACGAGCAGTACTTC. It codes for CATSGSTYEQYF.

The chain uses TRBV28 and TRBJ2-1, with a weak D call TRBD2 (6 bases). Germline values: CDR1 MDHEN, CDR2 SYDVKM. Deletions cut 1 base from V and 6 bases from J, with 10 bases between. The CDR3 sequence is 14 residues long. The CDR3 sequence is CASSLSGTPNEQFF. The CDR3 DNA reads as TGTGCCAGCAGTTTATCCGGGACTCCCAATGAGCAGTTCTTC.

This chain links TRBV28 with TRBJ2-4; 7 bases are a match to TRBD2. Trimming at V came to 2 bases and at J to 3 bases, leaving 7 bases not matched to a gene. The CDR3 runs 16 residues. Germline lookup yields CDR1 MDHEN and CDR2 SYDVKM. This CDR3 is CASSLGAGVGKNIQYF. The CDR3 coding sequence is TGTGCCAGCAGTTTAGGCGCGGGGGTGGGCAAAAACATTCAGTACTTC.

The genes are TRBV29-1 and TRBJ2-1, with D tentatively TRBD1 (6 bases). CDR1 is SQVTM and CDR2 is ANQGSEA in the germline V gene. V shed 6 bases and J shed 7 bases, with 16 bases lying between them. This CDR3 is built from 13 residues. The CDR3 loop is CSVPTGIGNEQFF. CDR3 nucleotides: TGCAGCGTACCGACAGGTATAGGGAATGAGCAGTTCTTC.

With respect to this clone: The same CDR3 arises from other DNA sequences in this sample as well. The chain uses TRBV6-5 and TRBJ1-3; D remains ambiguous. CDR1 is MNHEY, CDR2 SVGAGI, per germline. With 5 bases removed from V and 0 bases from J, the gap between germline ends came to 11 bases. CDR3 size: 15 residues. CDR3 sequence: CASSPTPNSGNTIYF. The CDR3 DNA reads TGTGCCAGCAGTCCCACACCAAACTCTGGAAACACCATATATTTT.

The V gene is TRBV6-6, the J gene TRBJ2-3; 7 bases map to TRBD1. Unmatched junction bases numbered 7, after V lost 8 bases and J lost 5 bases. CDR1 and CDR2 from the germline V gene are MNHNY and SVGAGI (reference sequence). The CDR3 is 13 amino acids. CDR3 residues: CASQRGPIDTQYF. The CDR3 nucleotides read TGTGCCAGCCAAAGGGGGCCCATAGATACGCAGTATTTT.

The rearrangement joins TRBV2 to TRBJ2-3, with 12 bases that match TRBD2. Germline lookup yields CDR1 SNHLY and CDR2 FYNNEI. CDR3 length: 16 residues. V shed 5 bases and J 6 bases; nucleotides not matched to a gene: 9. The CDR3 nucleotides read TGTGCCAGCAGTTTTCGACTAGCGGGAGACACGGATACGCAGTATTTT. This sequence encodes CASSFRLAGDTDTQYF.

The rearrangement uses TRBV7-9 and TRBJ1-2; 7 nucleotides align to TRBD1. With 5 bases clipped from V and 7 bases from J, the junction kept 19 bases outside the gene matches. The CDR3 is 17 residues long. Per germline, CDR1 SEHNR and CDR2 FQNEAQ (reference sequence). CDR3 bases: TGTGCCAGCAGCGGTGTGGCCGTTCGGACAGGCGGTCTTGGCTACACCTTC. Translating it yields CASSGVAVRTGGLGYTF.

This clone was detected once. The genes are TRBV4-1 and TRBJ2-7; no firm D call. CDR1 MGHRA and CDR2 YSYEKL come from the germline V gene. The CDR3 is 14 amino acids. V was trimmed by 1 base and J by 3 bases, leaving 10 bases between them. The CDR3 nucleotides read TGCGCCAGCAGCCAAGTGGGTAACGGCTACGAGCAGTACTTC. This codes for CASSQVGNGYEQYF.